This TCR beta chain was captured in a study of blood T cells in healthy people across ages. Concerning this clonotype itself: A much larger clone is a single base away; this may be a read error.

Through a sample-barcoded 5' primer and a J-beta primer mix, a second PCR was run for about 6 to 11 cycles. Each CDR3 protein gets one entry after TCRdb re-called the 5' RACE reads with MiXCR. The sample holds some 1.8 million distinct CDR3 sequences; 39% are singletons and the top ten take 20% to 25%. The germline V gene encodes CDR1 ENHRY and CDR2 SYGVKD. The CDR3 runs to 14 residues. The receptor comes from a human donor in good health. The sequencing sample was made of blood. The chain couples TRBV10-3 to TRBJ2-1, with 10 bases lining up with TRBD1. The CDR3 loop is CAVSDWTGGNEQFF. The CDR3 region has the DNA TGTGCCGTCAGTGATTGGACAGGGGGCAATGAGCAGTTCTTC.